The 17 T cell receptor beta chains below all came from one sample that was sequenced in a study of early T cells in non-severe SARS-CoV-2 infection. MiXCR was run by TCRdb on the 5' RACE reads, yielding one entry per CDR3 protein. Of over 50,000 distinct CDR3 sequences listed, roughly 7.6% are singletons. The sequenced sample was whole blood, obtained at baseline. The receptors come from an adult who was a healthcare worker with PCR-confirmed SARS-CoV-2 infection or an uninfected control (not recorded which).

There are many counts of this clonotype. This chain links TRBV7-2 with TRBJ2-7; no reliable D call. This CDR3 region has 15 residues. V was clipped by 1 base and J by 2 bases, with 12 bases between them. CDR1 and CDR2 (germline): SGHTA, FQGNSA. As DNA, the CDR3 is TGTGCCAGCAGCTTAGACAGCCCTCCTACCTACGAGCAGTACTTC. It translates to CASSLDSPPTYEQYF.

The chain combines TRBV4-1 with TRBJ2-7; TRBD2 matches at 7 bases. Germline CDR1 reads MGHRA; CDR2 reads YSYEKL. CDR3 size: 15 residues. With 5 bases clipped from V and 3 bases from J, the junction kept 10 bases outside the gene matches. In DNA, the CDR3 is TGCGCCAGCAGCGCGACGGGGGGTATTGGCTACGAGCAGTACTTC. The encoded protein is CASSATGGIGYEQYF.

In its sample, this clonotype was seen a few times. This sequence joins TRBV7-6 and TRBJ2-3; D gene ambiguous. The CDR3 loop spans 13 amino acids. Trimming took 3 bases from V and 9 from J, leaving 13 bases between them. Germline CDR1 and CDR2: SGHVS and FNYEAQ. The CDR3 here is CASSFAELETQYF. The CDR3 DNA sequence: TGTGCCAGCAGCTTCGCAGAACTCGAGACGCAGTATTTT.

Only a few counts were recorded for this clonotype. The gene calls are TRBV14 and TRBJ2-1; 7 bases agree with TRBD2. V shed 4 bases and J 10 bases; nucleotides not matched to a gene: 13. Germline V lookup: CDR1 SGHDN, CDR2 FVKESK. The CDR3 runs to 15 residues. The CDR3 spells CASSPYRGRAWEQFF. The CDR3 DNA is TGTGCCAGCAGCCCCTACCGGGGGAGGGCATGGGAGCAGTTCTTC.

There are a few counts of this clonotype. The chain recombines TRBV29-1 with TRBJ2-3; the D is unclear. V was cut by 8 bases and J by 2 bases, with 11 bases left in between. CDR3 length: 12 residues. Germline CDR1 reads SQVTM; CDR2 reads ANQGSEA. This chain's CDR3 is CSPVDHTDTQYF. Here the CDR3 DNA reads TGCAGCCCCGTCGACCACACAGATACGCAGTATTTT.

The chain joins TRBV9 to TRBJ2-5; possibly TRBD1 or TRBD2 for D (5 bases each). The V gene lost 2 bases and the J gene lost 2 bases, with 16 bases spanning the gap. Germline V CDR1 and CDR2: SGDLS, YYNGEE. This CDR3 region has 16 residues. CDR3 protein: CASSVGNRDLQETQYF. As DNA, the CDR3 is TGTGCCAGCAGCGTCGGAAACCGGGACCTTCAAGAGACCCAGTACTTC.

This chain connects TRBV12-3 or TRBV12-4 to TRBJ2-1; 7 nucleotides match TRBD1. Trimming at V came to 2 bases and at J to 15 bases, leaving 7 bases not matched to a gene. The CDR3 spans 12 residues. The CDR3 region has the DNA TGTGCCAGCAGTTTATTGCGACAGGGCCCGTTCTTC. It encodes CASSLLRQGPFF.

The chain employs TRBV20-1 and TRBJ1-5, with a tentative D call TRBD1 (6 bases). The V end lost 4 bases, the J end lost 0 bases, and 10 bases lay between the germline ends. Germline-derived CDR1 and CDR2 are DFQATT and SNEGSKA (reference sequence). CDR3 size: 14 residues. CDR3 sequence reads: CSANTGISNQPQHF. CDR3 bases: TGCAGTGCTAATACAGGGATTAGCAATCAGCCCCAGCATTTT.

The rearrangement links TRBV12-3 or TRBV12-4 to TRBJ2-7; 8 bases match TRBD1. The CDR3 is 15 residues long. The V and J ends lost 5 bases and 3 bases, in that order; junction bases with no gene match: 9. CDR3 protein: CASSPGQGKGYEQYF. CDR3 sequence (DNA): TGTGCCAGCAGTCCTGGACAGGGTAAAGGCTACGAGCAGTACTTC.

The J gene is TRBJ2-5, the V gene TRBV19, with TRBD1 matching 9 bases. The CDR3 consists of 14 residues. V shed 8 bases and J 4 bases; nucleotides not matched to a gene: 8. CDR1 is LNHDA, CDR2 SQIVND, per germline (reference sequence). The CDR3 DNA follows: TGTGCCAGTGCCGCCGGGACAGGGCGAGAGACCCAGTACTTC. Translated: CASAAGTGRETQYF. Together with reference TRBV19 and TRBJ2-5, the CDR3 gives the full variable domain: DGGITQSPKYLFRKEGQNVTLSCEQNLNHDAMYWYRQDPGQGLRLIYYSQIVNDFQKGDIAEGYSVSREKKESFPLTVTSAQKNPTAFYLCASAAGTGRETQYFGPGTRLLVL.

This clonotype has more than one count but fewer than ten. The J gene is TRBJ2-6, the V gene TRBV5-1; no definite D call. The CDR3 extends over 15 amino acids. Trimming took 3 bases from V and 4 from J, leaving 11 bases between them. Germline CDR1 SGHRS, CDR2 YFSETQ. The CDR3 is CASSSKETGANVLTF. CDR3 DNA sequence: TGCGCCAGCAGCTCAAAAGAGACGGGGGCCAACGTCCTGACTTTC.

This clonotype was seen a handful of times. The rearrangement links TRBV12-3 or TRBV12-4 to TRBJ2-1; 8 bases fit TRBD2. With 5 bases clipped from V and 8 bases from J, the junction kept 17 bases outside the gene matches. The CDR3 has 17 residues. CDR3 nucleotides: TGTGCCAGCAGTCCTCGTTTTGGTAGCGGGAACCCCCATGAGCAGTTCTTC. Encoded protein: CASSPRFGSGNPHEQFF.

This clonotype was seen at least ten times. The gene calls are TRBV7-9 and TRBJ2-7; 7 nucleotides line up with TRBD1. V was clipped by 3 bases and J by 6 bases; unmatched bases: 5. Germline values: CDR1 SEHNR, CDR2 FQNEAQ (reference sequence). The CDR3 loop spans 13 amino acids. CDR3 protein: CASSFPGDSEQYF. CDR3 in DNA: TGTGCCAGCAGCTTCCCCGGGGACAGCGAGCAGTACTTC.

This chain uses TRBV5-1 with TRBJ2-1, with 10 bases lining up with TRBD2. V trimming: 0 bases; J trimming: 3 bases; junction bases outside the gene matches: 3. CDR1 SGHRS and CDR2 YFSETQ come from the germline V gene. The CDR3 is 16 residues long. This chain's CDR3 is CASSLEASGSYNEQFF. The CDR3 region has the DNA TGCGCCAGCAGCTTGGAGGCTAGCGGGAGCTACAATGAGCAGTTCTTC.

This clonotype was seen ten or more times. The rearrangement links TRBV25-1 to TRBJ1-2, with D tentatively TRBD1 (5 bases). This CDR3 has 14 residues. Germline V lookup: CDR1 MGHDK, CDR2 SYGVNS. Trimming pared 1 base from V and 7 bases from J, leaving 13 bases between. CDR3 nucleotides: TGTGCCAGCAGTGAATTAGCTGCAGGGTCTGGCTACACCTTC. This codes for CASSELAAGSGYTF.

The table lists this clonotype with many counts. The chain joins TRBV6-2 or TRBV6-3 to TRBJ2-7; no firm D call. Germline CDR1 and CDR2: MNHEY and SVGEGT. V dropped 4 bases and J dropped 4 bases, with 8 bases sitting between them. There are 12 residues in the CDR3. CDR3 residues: CASSLVLYEQYF. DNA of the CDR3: TGTGCCAGCAGTTTAGTGTTGTACGAGCAGTACTTC.

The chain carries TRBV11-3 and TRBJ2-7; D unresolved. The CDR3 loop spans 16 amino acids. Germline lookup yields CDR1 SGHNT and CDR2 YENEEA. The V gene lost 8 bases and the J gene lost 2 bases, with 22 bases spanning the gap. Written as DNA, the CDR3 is TGTGCCAGCGGAAAGGATCGAGAGATTTATACCTACGAGCAGTACTTC. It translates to CASGKDREIYTYEQYF.